Listed here are 5 T cell receptor beta chains from one sample, sequenced in a study of CXCR3-negative and CXCR3-positive naive CD8 T cells. UMI-labeled TRB cDNA libraries were prepared by 5' RACE. From its re-call of the 5' RACE reads, TCRdb lists each CDR3 protein once, without DNA. The record lists 50,000 to 65,000 distinct CDR3 sequences, of which the ten most abundant hold 23%. The sequencing input was memory CD8+ T cells from blood. The receptors come from a human donor in good health. Some clones in this sample may be carry-over from other donors' samples.

V usage is TRBV28 and J usage is TRBJ1-2; TCRdb returns TRBD1, unconfirmable since there is no DNA. The CDR3 loop spans 17 amino acids. Germline V gives CDR1 MDHEN, CDR2 SYDVKM. CDR3 sequence: CASSLRGGQGFGRAYTF.

The V call is TRBV28, the J call TRBJ1-5. Germline V gene sequence: CDR1 MDHEN, CDR2 SYDVKM. This CDR3 contains 13 residues. The CDR3 loop is CASRVEASWPQHF. The complete variable domain, with remaining parts taken from reference TRBV28 and TRBJ1-5, reads DVKVTQSSRYLVKRTGEKVFLECVQDMDHENMFWYRQDPGLGLRLIYFSYDVKMKEKGDIPEGYSVSREKKERFSLILESASTNQTSMYLCASRVEASWPQHFGDGTRLSIL.

This chain connects TRBV19 to TRBJ2-5; absent DNA, TCRdb's TRBD1 call cannot be checked. The CDR3 is 16 amino acids. Germline loops: CDR1 LNHDA, CDR2 SQIVND (reference sequence). The CDR3 here is CASSEGQGSGAETQYF.

The chain links TRBV29-1 to TRBJ2-1; the TCRdb call, TRBD2, lacks DNA for checking. CDR3 length: 16 amino acids. Germline V gives CDR1 SQVTM, CDR2 ANQGSEA. CDR3 residues: CSVERATSGDYNEQFF.

The rearrangement links TRBV30 to TRBJ1-5; TCRdb's D gene call, TRBD1, goes unchecked for lack of DNA. Germline loops: CDR1 GTSNPN, CDR2 SVGIG (reference sequence). The CDR3 extends over 14 amino acids. The CDR3 is CAWSGGARNQPQHF.